One and the same sample provided the 15 T cell receptor beta chains below, sequenced in a study of T cell changes during pregnancy in multiple sclerosis. Sequencing was performed with immunoSEQ multiplex PCR; in TCRdb, only in-frame clones are kept and a portion is missing. The sample yields about 57,000 clones, about 88% seen once. Sequenced material: CD4+ T cells from peripheral blood mononuclear cells, taken in the third trimester of pregnancy. These receptors were taken from a female donor with multiple sclerosis, enrolled in a pregnancy study.

This sequence joins TRBV7-7 and TRBJ2-1; D is possibly TRBD1 (6 bases). Trimming pared 7 bases from V and 7 bases from J, leaving 11 bases between. Germline V CDR1 and CDR2: SSHAT, FNYEAQ (reference sequence). The CDR3 totals 12 residues. The CDR3 sequence: CASKQGNNEQFF. CDR3 DNA sequence: TGTGCCAGCAAACAGGGTAATAATGAGCAGTTCTTC.

V usage is TRBV5-5 and J usage is TRBJ2-7; D gene unclear. The CDR3 is 14 residues long. In germline, CDR1 is SGHKS, CDR2 YYEKEE (reference sequence). Trimming cost V 1 base and J 3 bases, with 11 bases left between them. The CDR3 region is CASSLLFGDYEQYF. For the CDR3, the DNA is TGTGCCAGCAGCTTGTTATTCGGTGACTACGAGCAGTACTTC.

The rearrangement links TRBV30 to TRBJ1-1, with D uncertain. The CDR3 sequence is 13 residues long. The germline V and J ends were trimmed by 5 bases and 5 bases, with 15 bases remaining between them. Germline CDR1 is GTSNPN and CDR2 is SVGIG (reference sequence). CDR3 in amino acids: CAWAVGWRTEAFF. In DNA form, the CDR3 reads TGTGCCTGGGCGGTGGGGTGGAGGACTGAAGCTTTCTTT.

V is TRBV7-2 and J is TRBJ1-2; 8 nucleotides agree with TRBD1. Germline V gives CDR1 SGHTA, CDR2 FQGNSA. The CDR3 loop spans 16 amino acids. Losses at the gene ends were 1 base for V and 1 base for J; bases not matched to a gene: 5. The DNA of the CDR3 is TGTGCCAGCAGCTTAGGGGGGACAGGCCGTAACTATGGCTACACCTTC. This codes for CASSLGGTGRNYGYTF. Together with reference TRBV7-2 and TRBJ1-2, the CDR3 gives the full variable domain: GAGVSQSPSNKVTEKGKDVELRCDPISGHTALYWYRQSLGQGLEFLIYFQGNSAPDKSGLPSDRFSAERTGGSVSTLTIQRTQQEDSAVYLCASSLGGTGRNYGYTFGSGTRLTVV.

V is TRBV30 and J is TRBJ1-5, with D possibly TRBD1 on 5 matching bases. From germline, CDR1 is GTSNPN and CDR2 SVGIG (reference sequence). Trimming removed 0 bases from V and 9 bases from J, with 18 bases in between. The CDR3 totals 15 residues. As DNA, the CDR3 is TGTGCCTGGAGTGTACGGGGCAGGAGGGCTAGGCCCCAGCATTTT. Protein product: CAWSVRGRRARPQHF.

This chain joins TRBV5-1 and TRBJ2-7, with 12 bases lining up with TRBD2. Trimming at V came to 5 bases and at J to 5 bases, leaving 5 bases not matched to a gene. CDR3 length equals 14 residues. The V gene's germline CDR1 is SGHRS and CDR2 YFSETQ. Written as DNA, the CDR3 is TGCGCCAGCAGTCGACTAGCGGGAGATGACGAGCAGTACTTC. It yields the protein CASSRLAGDDEQYF.

The table lists this clone with a few counts. This CDR3 reads CACVRGDRHTEAFF. As DNA, the CDR3 is TGTGCCTGTGTTCGTGGGGACAGACACACTGAAGCTTTCTTT. V gene TRBV30 combines with J gene TRBJ1-1, with 7 nucleotides matching TRBD1. V trimming: 6 bases; J trimming: 3 bases; junction bases outside the gene matches: 10. Germline V gene lookup returns CDR1 GTSNPN and CDR2 SVGIG (reference sequence). The CDR3 covers 14 residues.

The chain couples TRBV18 to TRBJ2-7; D is possibly TRBD1 (6 bases). V was shortened by 3 bases and J by 4 bases, with 10 bases between the two germline ends. Germline V gene data show CDR1 as KGHSH and CDR2 as LQKENI. The CDR3 sequence is 13 residues long. Here the CDR3 reads CASSPTGLYEQYF. CDR3 in DNA: TGTGCCAGCTCACCGACAGGTCTGTACGAGCAGTACTTC.

This sequence joins TRBV11-2 and TRBJ2-7; D possibly corresponds to TRBD2 (5 bases). CDR1 and CDR2 (germline): SGHAT, FQNNGV. This CDR3 has 15 amino acids. V gave up 0 bases and J gave up 2 bases, with 11 bases separating them. Here the CDR3 reads CASSLDNAGPYEQYF. The CDR3 DNA reads as TGTGCCAGCAGCTTAGATAACGCGGGTCCCTACGAGCAGTACTTC.

The genes are TRBV28 and TRBJ1-2; 11 bases are a match to TRBD1. The CDR3 length is 15 residues. Per germline, CDR1 MDHEN and CDR2 SYDVKM. The ends lost 5 bases at V and 3 bases at J; junction bases unmatched: 5. The CDR3 reads CASSKPGQGDYGYTF. The CDR3, as DNA: TGTGCCAGCAGTAAACCGGGACAGGGGGACTATGGCTACACCTTC.

The V call is TRBV5-4, the J call TRBJ1-2, with 8 positions matching TRBD1. The trim removed 0 bases at V and 6 bases at J, leaving 7 bases unmatched. This CDR3 region has 15 residues. CDR1 is SGHNT, CDR2 YYREEE, per germline (reference sequence). The CDR3 DNA is TGTGCCAGCAGCTTGGGTGGACAGGGAATGGATGGCTACACCTTC. Translating it yields CASSLGGQGMDGYTF.

V usage is TRBV4-1 and J usage is TRBJ2-3; TRBD2 matches at 8 bases. Germline V gene sequence: CDR1 MGHRA, CDR2 YSYEKL. The CDR3 has 19 amino acids. J was trimmed by 4 bases and V by 1 base; bases with no gene match: 16. The CDR3 DNA reads TGCGCCAGCAGCCAAGGGCAGCGGGGGAGCGGGAGTGCAGCAGATACGCAGTATTTT. Translated, it gives CASSQGQRGSGSAADTQYF.

This chain uses TRBV9 with TRBJ1-2, with 7 bases matching TRBD1. The CDR3 is made up of 14 amino acids. V shed 0 bases and J 4 bases; nucleotides not matched to a gene: 3. CDR1 and CDR2 (germline): SGDLS, YYNGEE. The CDR3 protein is CASSVDWTGYGYTF. The CDR3 bases are TGTGCCAGCAGCGTAGATTGGACAGGCTATGGCTACACCTTC.

V is TRBV7-2 and J is TRBJ2-7; TRBD1 is a possible D gene (5 bases). Germline CDR1 is SGHTA and CDR2 is FQGNSA. Trimming stripped 5 bases from V and 3 bases from J, with 29 bases between. The CDR3 length is 19 residues. The CDR3 DNA follows: TGTGCCAGCAGCCTAAAAGCCCCTCCAGGTATAGGGGTCTTCTACGAGCAGTACTTC. Translating gives CASSLKAPPGIGVFYEQYF.

The chain couples TRBV6-1 to TRBJ2-7, with D perhaps matching TRBD1 (6 bases). The CDR3 has 14 amino acids. V lost 4 bases to trimming and J lost 2 bases, with 12 bases between them. Germline CDR1 reads MNHNS; CDR2 reads SASEGT. Written as DNA, the CDR3 is TGTGCCAGCAGTGGACAGGCGGGCGCCTACGAGCAGTACTTC. Its protein product is CASSGQAGAYEQYF.